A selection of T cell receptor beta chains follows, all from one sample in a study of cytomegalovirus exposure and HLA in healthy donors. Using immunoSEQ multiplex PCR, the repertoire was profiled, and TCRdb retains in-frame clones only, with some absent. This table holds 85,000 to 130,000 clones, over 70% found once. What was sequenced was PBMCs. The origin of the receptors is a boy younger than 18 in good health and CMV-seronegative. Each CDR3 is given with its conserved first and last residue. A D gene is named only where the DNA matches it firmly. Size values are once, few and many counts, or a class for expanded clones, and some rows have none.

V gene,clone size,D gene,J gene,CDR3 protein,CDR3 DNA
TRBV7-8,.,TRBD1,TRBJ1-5,CASSQQGDRVQPQHF,TGTGCCAGCAGCCAGCAGGGGGATAGGGTGCAGCCCCAGCATTTT
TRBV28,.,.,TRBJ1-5,CASSLFGDTVDQPQHF,TGTGCCAGCAGTTTATTTGGGGACACGGTTGATCAGCCCCAGCATTTT
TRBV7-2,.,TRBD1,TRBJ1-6,CASSSTGGNSPLHF,TGTGCCAGCAGTTCGACAGGGGGCAATTCACCCCTCCACTTT
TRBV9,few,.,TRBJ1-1,CASSAGNTEAFF,TGTGCCAGCAGCGCAGGGAACACTGAAGCTTTCTTT
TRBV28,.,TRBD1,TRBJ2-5,CASSLTGQGRPETQYF,TGTGCCAGCAGTCTAACAGGACAGGGGCGACCAGAGACCCAGTACTTC
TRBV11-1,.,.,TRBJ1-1,CASSKSAGEFLGAFF,TGTGCCAGCAGCAAAAGTGCGGGGGAATTCCTCGGAGCTTTCTTT
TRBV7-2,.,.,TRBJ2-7,CASSLMQGSYEQYF,TGTGCCAGCAGCTTAATGCAGGGTAGCTACGAGCAGTACTTC
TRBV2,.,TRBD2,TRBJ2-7,CASSDMSSGFYEQYF,TGTGCCAGCAGTGATATGTCTAGCGGCTTCTACGAGCAGTACTTC
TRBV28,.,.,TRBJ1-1,CASSLSSKTKNTEAFF,TGTGCCAGCAGTTTATCCTCCAAGACTAAGAACACTGAAGCTTTCTTT
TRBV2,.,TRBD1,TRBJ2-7,CASPYIGRQGVYEQYF,TGTGCCAGCCCCTATATAGGTCGACAGGGGGTGTACGAGCAGTACTTC
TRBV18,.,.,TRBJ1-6,CASSPLPALSSYNSPLHF,TGTGCCAGCTCACCTTTACCAGCGCTGAGCTCCTATAATTCACCCCTCCACTTT
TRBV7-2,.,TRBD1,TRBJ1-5,CASSLMGQLSNQPQHF,TGTGCCAGCAGTCTGATGGGACAGCTTAGCAATCAGCCCCAGCATTTT
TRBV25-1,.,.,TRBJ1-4,CASSASPGLNEKLFF,TGTGCCAGCAGTGCAAGTCCGGGACTTAATGAAAAACTGTTTTTT
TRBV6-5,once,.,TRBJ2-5,CASSFQIQETQYF,TGTGCCAGCAGTTTTCAAATCCAAGAGACCCAGTACTTC
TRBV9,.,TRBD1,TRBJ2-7,CASSAHGTGSYEQYF,TGTGCCAGCAGCGCCCACGGGACAGGGTCCTACGAGCAGTACTTC
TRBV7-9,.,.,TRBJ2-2,CASSLEQDRTGELFF,TGTGCCAGCAGCTTAGAACAGGACCGCACCGGGGAGCTGTTTTTT
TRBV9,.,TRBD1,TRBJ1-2,CASSRDSYGYTF,TGTGCCAGCAGCCGGGACAGCTATGGCTACACCTTC